A selection of T cell receptor beta chains follows, all from one sample in a study of cytomegalovirus exposure and HLA in healthy donors. Method: immunoSEQ multiplex PCR; TCRdb's copy keeps in-frame clones and lacks some. The sample consists of 150,000 to 200,000 clones, more than 65% of them appearing once. The sequencing sample was made of PBMCs. These receptors all come from a man younger than 35 in good health and CMV-seropositive. Both conserved end residues are part of each CDR3. A D gene is named only where the DNA matches it firmly. Size tells how often a clone was seen (once, few, many) or the class of an expanded clone, and some rows leave it out.

CDR3nt: TGTGCTAGTGGGGCGGACACCGGGGAGCTGTTTTTT
CDR3aa: CASGADTGELFF
v_gene: TRBV12-5
d_gene: -
j_gene: TRBJ2-2
abundance: -

CDR3nt: TGTGCCAGCAGCCCGACAGGGGCTAACTATGGCTACACCTTC
CDR3aa: CASSPTGANYGYTF
v_gene: TRBV5-4
d_gene: TRBD1
j_gene: TRBJ1-2
abundance: -

CDR3nt: TGTGCCAGCAGCTCCGACGGACACTACACTGAAGCTTTCTTT
CDR3aa: CASSSDGHYTEAFF
v_gene: TRBV7-2
d_gene: -
j_gene: TRBJ1-1
abundance: -

CDR3nt: TGCAGCGTTGCTGACGGAGGAGGGAGTCAGCCCCAGCATTTT
CDR3aa: CSVADGGGSQPQHF
v_gene: TRBV29-1
d_gene: -
j_gene: TRBJ1-5
abundance: -

CDR3nt: TGTGCCAGCAGCCAAGAGTCGAATCTCATGGGGAAGGGGATACTGTTTTTT
CDR3aa: CASSQESNLMGKGILFF
v_gene: TRBV4-2
d_gene: -
j_gene: TRBJ1-4
abundance: -

CDR3nt: TGTGCCAGCAGCCAAGAGGGTAGCGGGAGTCTCACGACCGGGGAGCTGTTTTTT
CDR3aa: CASSQEGSGSLTTGELFF
v_gene: TRBV4-2
d_gene: TRBD2
j_gene: TRBJ2-2
abundance: -

CDR3nt: TGCGCCAGCAGCCAACCCAAAACAGGGGGCGGAAACACCATATATTTT
CDR3aa: CASSQPKTGGGNTIYF
v_gene: TRBV4-1
d_gene: TRBD1
j_gene: TRBJ1-3
abundance: -

CDR3nt: TGTGCCAGCAGCTTGCCTAGCGGGGGGCGGGATACGCAGTATTTT
CDR3aa: CASSLPSGGRDTQYF
v_gene: TRBV5-4
d_gene: TRBD2
j_gene: TRBJ2-3
abundance: -

CDR3nt: TGTGCCAGCAGCCAAAGCAACTATGGCTACACCTTC
CDR3aa: CASSQSNYGYTF
v_gene: TRBV2
d_gene: -
j_gene: TRBJ1-2
abundance: -

CDR3nt: TGTGCCAGCAGCTTACGGGAAGCCAAGGGTTCGAGCTACACCTTC
CDR3aa: CASSLREAKGSSYTF
v_gene: TRBV11-2
d_gene: -
j_gene: TRBJ1-2
abundance: -

CDR3nt: TGTGCCAGCATTCTCTTGTCTGGGGCCCCCGGTGGCTACACCTTC
CDR3aa: CASILLSGAPGGYTF
v_gene: TRBV6-5
d_gene: -
j_gene: TRBJ1-2
abundance: -

CDR3nt: TGTGCCAGCAGCTTAGTTATGAACCGGGACAGGGGGGTGTCCCAGCATTTT
CDR3aa: CASSLVMNRDRGVSQHF
v_gene: TRBV7-2
d_gene: TRBD1
j_gene: TRBJ1-5
abundance: -

CDR3nt: TGTGCCAGCAGCCTTCCCGGAGGGGAGGGTGAAAAACTGTTTTTT
CDR3aa: CASSLPGGEGEKLFF
v_gene: TRBV5-4
d_gene: -
j_gene: TRBJ1-4
abundance: -

CDR3nt: TGTGCCAGCAGCCATCGGTGGCGGGGATACAATGAGCAGTTCTTC
CDR3aa: CASSHRWRGYNEQFF
v_gene: TRBV7-9
d_gene: -
j_gene: TRBJ2-1
abundance: -

CDR3nt: TGTGCCTGGAGTGTACGAGGGTTCTATAGCAATCAGCCCCAGCATTTT
CDR3aa: CAWSVRGFYSNQPQHF
v_gene: TRBV30
d_gene: -
j_gene: TRBJ1-5
abundance: -

CDR3nt: TGCGCCAGCAGCCAAAGCGGGGGCCACTTCAATGAGCAGTTCTTC
CDR3aa: CASSQSGGHFNEQFF
v_gene: TRBV4-1
d_gene: TRBD2
j_gene: TRBJ2-1
abundance: -

CDR3nt: TGTGCCAGCTCACCCGACGGGGGTGAAGCTTTCTTT
CDR3aa: CASSPDGGEAFF
v_gene: TRBV18
d_gene: -
j_gene: TRBJ1-1
abundance: -

CDR3nt: TGTGCCTGGAGTCCAGAAGATAACTATGGCTACACCTTC
CDR3aa: CAWSPEDNYGYTF
v_gene: TRBV30
d_gene: -
j_gene: TRBJ1-2
abundance: -

CDR3nt: TGCGCCAGCAGCTGGACTAGCGGCACAGATACGCAGTATTTT
CDR3aa: CASSWTSGTDTQYF
v_gene: TRBV5-1
d_gene: TRBD2
j_gene: TRBJ2-3
abundance: few